The text below deals with one T cell receptor beta chain. Germline V CDR1 and CDR2: MDHEN, SYDVKM. CDR3 length: 15 residues. Trimming took 5 bases from V and 3 from J, leaving 16 bases between them. The record originates from a study of blood T cell repertoires in COVID-19. Data came from immunoSEQ multiplex PCR; TCRdb stores just in-frame clones and leaves some out. The data contain fewer than 350,000 clones, 86% of them singletons. The sequence was collected from a woman in her twenties or thirties who had recovered from COVID-19. This chain joins TRBV28 and TRBJ1-1; perhaps TRBD1 as D (5 bases). The source material was peripheral blood. This CDR3 reads CASSLNIIGDTEAFF. CDR3 bases: TGTGCCAGCAGTCTGAACATAATAGGGGACACTGAAGCTTTCTTT.